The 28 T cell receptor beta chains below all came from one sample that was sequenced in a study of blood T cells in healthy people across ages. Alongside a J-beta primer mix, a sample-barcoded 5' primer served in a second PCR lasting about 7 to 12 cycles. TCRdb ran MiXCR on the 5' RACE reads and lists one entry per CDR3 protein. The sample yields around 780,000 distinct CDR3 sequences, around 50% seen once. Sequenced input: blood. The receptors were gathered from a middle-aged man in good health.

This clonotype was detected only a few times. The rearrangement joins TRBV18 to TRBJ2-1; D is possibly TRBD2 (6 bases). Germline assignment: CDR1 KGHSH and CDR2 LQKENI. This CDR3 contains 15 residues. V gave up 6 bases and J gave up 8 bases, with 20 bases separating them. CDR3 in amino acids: CASSPQPITSHEQFF. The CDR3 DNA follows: TGTGCCAGCTCCCCCCAACCAATAACTAGCCATGAGCAGTTCTTC.

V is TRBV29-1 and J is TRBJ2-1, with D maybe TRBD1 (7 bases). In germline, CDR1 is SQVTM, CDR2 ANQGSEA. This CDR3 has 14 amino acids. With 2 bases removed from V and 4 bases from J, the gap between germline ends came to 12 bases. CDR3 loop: CSVERGTVYNEQFF. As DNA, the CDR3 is TGCAGCGTTGAACGGGGGACAGTTTACAATGAGCAGTTCTTC.

The CDR3 reads CASSLDLPGPANTGELFF. The CDR3 bases are TGTGCCAGCAGCTTAGATTTACCGGGACCCGCGAACACCGGGGAGCTGTTTTTT. V is TRBV7-6 and J is TRBJ2-2; either TRBD1 or TRBD2 may fit D (5 bases each). Germline lookup yields CDR1 SGHVS and CDR2 FNYEAQ. V dropped 1 base and J dropped 0 bases, with 15 bases sitting between them. The length of the CDR3 is 18 residues.

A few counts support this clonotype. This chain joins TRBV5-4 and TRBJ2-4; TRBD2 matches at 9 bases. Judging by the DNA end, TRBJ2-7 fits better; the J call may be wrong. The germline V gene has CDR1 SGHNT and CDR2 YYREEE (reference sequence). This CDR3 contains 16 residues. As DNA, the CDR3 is TGTGCCAGCAGCCCGGGTAGTAGCGGGAGTTTCGACGAGCAGTACTTC. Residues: CASSPGSSGSFDEQYF.

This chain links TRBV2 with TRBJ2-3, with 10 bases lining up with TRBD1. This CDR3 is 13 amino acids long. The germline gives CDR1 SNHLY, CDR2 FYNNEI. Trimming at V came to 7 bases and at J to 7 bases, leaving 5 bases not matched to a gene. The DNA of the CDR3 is TGTGCCAGCAATGACAGGGGGCGTCATACGCAGTATTTT. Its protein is CASNDRGRHTQYF. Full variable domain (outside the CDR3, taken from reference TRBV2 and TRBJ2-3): EPEVTQTPSHQVTQMGQEVILRCVPISNHLYFYWYRQILGQKVEFLVSFYNNEISEKSEIFDDQFSVERPDGSNFTLKIRSTKLEDSAMYFCASNDRGRHTQYFGPGTRLTVL.

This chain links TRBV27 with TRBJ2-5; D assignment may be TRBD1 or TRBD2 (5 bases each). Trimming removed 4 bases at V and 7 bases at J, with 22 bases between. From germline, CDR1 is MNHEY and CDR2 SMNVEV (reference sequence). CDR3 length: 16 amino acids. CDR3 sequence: CASSSAGGPARGTQYF. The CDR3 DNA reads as TGTGCCAGCAGTTCCGCTGGGGGACCGGCCCGGGGGACCCAGTACTTC.

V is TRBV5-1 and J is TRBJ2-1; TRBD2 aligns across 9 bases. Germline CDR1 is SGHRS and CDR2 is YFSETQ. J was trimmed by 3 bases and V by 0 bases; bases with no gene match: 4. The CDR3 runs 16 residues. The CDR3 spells CASSLEERGVYNEQFF. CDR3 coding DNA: TGCGCCAGCAGCTTGGAGGAGCGGGGGGTCTACAATGAGCAGTTCTTC. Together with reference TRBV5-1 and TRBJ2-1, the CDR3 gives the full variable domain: KAGVTQTPRYLIKTRGQQVTLSCSPISGHRSVSWYQQTPGQGLQFLFEYFSETQRNKGNFPGRFSGRQFSNSRSEMNVSTLELGDSALYLCASSLEERGVYNEQFFGPGTRLTVL.

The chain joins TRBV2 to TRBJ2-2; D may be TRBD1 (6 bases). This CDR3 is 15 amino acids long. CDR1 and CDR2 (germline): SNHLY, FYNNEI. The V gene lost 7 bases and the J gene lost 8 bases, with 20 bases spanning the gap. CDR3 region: CASMLGNRAGGELFF. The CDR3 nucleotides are TGTGCCAGCATGTTGGGAAACAGGGCAGGAGGGGAGCTGTTTTTT.

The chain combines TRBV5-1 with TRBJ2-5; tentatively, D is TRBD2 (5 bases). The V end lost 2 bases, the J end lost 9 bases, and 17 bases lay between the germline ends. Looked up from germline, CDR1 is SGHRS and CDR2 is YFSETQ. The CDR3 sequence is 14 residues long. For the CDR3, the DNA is TGCGCCAGCAGCTTTGTTCCAGGTGACGGGGCCCAGTACTTC. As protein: CASSFVPGDGAQYF.

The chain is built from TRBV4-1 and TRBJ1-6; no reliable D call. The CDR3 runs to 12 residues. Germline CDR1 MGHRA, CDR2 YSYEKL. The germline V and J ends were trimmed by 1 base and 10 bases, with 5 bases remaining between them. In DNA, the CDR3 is TGCGCCAGCAGCCAAGTGAGGTCACCCCTCCACTTT. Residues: CASSQVRSPLHF.

CDR3 DNA sequence: TGTGCCAGCAGTTTTGGGGGGACAGGGTCCCATAGGGATGGCTACACCTTC. Its protein is CASSFGGTGSHRDGYTF. The chain combines TRBV27 with TRBJ1-2; 9 bases map to TRBD1. The CDR3 is 17 amino acids. Germline loops: CDR1 MNHEY, CDR2 SMNVEV (reference sequence). J lost 6 bases, V lost 3 bases, and 14 bases had no gene match.

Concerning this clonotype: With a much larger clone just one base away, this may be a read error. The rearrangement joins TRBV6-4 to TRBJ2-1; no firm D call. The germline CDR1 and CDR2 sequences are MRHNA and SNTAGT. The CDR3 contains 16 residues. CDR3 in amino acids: CASSDSMRNSNNEQFF. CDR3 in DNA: TGTGCCAGCAGTGACTCGATGAGGAACTCCAACAATGAGCAGTTCTTC.

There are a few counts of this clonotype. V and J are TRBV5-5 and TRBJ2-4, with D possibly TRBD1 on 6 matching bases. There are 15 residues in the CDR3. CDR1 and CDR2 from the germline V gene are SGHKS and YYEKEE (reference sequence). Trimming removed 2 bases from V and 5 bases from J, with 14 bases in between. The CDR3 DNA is TGTGCCAGCAGCTTTACACAGGGCCGGCAAAACATTCAGTACTTC. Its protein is CASSFTQGRQNIQYF.

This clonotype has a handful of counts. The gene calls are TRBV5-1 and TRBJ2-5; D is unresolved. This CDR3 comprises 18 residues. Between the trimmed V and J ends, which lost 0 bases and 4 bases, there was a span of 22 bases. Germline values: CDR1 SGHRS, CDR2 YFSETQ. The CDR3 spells CASSLGDTTSSGGETQYF. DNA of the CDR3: TGCGCCAGCAGCTTGGGTGACACGACCTCCTCCGGCGGAGAGACCCAGTACTTC.

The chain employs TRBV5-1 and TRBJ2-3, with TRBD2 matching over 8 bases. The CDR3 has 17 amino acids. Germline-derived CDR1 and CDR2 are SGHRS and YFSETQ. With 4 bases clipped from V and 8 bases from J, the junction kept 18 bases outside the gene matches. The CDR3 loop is CASSPRLGSGAGGTQYF. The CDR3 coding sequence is TGCGCCAGCAGCCCTCGCCTGGGTAGCGGGGCAGGTGGTACGCAGTATTTT.

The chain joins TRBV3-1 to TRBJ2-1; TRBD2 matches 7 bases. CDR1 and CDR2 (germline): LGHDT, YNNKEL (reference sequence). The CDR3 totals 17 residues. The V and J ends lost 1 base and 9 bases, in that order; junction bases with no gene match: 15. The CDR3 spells CASSQAGRTNTRREQFF. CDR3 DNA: TGTGCCAGCAGCCAAGCCGGGAGGACCAACACTCGGCGTGAGCAGTTCTTC.

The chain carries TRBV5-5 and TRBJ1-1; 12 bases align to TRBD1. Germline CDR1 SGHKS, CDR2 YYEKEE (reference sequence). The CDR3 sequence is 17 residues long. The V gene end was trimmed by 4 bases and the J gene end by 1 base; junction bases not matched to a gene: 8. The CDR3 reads CASSRLGQGARNTEAFF. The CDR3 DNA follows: TGTGCCAGCAGCCGCCTGGGACAGGGGGCCAGGAACACTGAAGCTTTCTTT.

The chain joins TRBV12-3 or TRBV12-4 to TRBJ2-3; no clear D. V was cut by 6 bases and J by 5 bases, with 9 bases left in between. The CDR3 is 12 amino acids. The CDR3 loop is CASSPTKDTQYF. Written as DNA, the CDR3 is TGTGCCAGCAGCCCCACCAAAGATACGCAGTATTTT.

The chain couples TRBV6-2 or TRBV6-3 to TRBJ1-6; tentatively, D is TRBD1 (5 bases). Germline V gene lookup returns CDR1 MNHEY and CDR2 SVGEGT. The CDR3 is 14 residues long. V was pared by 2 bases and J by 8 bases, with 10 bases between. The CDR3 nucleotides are TGTGCCAGCAGTTACCGGGACCGGGATTCACCCCTCCACTTT. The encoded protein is CASSYRDRDSPLHF.

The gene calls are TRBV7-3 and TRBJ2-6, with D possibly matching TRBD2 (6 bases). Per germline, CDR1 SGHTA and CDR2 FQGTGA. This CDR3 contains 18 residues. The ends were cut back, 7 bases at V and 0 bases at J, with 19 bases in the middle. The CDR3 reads CASTNTLGLTSGANVLTF. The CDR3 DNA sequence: TGTGCCAGCACCAACACCCTGGGACTGACCTCTGGGGCCAACGTCCTGACTTTC. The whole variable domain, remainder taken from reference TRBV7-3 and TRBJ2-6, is GAGVSQTPSNKVTEKGKYVELRCDPISGHTALYWYRQSLGQGPEFLIYFQGTGAADDSGLPNDRFFAVRPEGSVSTLKIQRTERGDSAVYLCASTNTLGLTSGANVLTFGAGSRLTVL.

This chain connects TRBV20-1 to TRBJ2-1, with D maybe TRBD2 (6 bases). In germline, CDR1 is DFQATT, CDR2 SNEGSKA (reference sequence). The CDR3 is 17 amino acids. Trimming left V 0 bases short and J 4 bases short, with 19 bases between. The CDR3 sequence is CSARDGLGSGVYNEQFF. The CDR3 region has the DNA TGCAGTGCTAGAGATGGTTTGGGTAGCGGAGTGTACAATGAGCAGTTCTTC.

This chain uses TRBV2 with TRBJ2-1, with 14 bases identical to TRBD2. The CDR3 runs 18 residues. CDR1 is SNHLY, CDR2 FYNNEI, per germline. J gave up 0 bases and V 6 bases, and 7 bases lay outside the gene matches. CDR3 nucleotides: TGTGCCAGCAGGACCTCCGGGACTAGCGGGAGCTCCTACAATGAGCAGTTCTTC. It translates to CASRTSGTSGSSYNEQFF.

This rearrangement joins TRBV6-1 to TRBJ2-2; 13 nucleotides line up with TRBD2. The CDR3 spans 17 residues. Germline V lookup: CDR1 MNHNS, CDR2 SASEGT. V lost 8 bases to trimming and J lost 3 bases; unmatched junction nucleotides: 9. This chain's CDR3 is CASSTTSGGMYTGELFF. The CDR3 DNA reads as TGTGCCAGCTCCACGACTAGCGGGGGGATGTACACCGGGGAGCTGTTTTTT.

DNA of the CDR3: TGTGCCAGCAGCCAGACTGGGACAGGGGGCCGGCAAGAGACCCAGTACTTC. This translates into CASSQTGTGGRQETQYF. This rearrangement joins TRBV5-5 to TRBJ2-5; TRBD1 matches 12 bases. The V gene's germline CDR1 is SGHKS and CDR2 YYEKEE (reference sequence). Unmatched junction bases numbered 9, after V lost 4 bases and J lost 2 bases. The CDR3 covers 17 residues.

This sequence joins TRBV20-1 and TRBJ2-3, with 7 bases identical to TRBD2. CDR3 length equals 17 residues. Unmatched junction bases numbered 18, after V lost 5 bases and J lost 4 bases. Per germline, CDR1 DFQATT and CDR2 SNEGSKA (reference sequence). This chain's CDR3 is CSAYAPVLAGVADTQYF. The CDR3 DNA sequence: TGCAGTGCTTACGCTCCCGTTCTGGCGGGGGTGGCAGATACGCAGTATTTT.

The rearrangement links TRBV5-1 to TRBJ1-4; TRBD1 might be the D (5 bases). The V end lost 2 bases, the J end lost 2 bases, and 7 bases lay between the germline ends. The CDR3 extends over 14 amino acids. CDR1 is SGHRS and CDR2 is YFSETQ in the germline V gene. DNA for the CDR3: TGCGCCAGCAGCTTCGACAGCACTAATGAAAAACTGTTTTTT. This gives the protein CASSFDSTNEKLFF.

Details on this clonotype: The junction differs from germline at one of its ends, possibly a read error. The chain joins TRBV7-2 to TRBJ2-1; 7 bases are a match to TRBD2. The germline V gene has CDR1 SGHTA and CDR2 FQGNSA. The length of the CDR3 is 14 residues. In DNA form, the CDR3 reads TGTGCCACCAGCCCCCGGACTAGTAACAAGGAGCAGTTCTTC. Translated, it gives CATSPRTSNKEQFF. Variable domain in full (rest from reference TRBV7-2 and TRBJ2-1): GAGVSQSPSNKVTEKGKDVELRCDPISGHTALYWYRQSLGQGLEFLIYFQGNSAPDKSGLPSDRFSAERTGGSVSTLTIQRTQQEDSAVYLCATSPRTSNKEQFFGPGTRLTVL.

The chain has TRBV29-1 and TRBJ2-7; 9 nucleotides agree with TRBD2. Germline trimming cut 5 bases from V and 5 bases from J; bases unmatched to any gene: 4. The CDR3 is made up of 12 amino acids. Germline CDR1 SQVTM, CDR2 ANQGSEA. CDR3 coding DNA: TGCAGCGTTCAGACTAGCGGACACGAGCAGTACTTC. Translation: CSVQTSGHEQYF.